A few counts support the clone carrying this TCR beta chain. These data come from a study of blood T cells in healthy people across ages. The germline V gene encodes CDR1 MGHRA and CDR2 YSYEKL. The CDR3 runs to 13 residues. Trimming shortened V by 0 bases and J by 10 bases, and 12 bases separated the two germline ends. Next came a second PCR, run for about 7 to 12 cycles, which used a sample-barcoded 5' primer along with a J-beta primer mix. TCRdb fed the 5' RACE reads into MiXCR, producing one record per CDR3 protein. The table lists more than 1,400,000 distinct CDR3 sequences, approximately 42% of them singletons, with 6.5% to 10% in the top ten.

The receptor's source is a woman aged 18-29 years in good health. The sample consisted of blood. The genes are TRBV4-1 and TRBJ1-1; tentative D call: TRBD1 (6 bases). The CDR3 sequence: CASSQETGTRAFF. CDR3 nucleotides: TGCGCCAGCAGCCAAGAAACCGGGACAAGAGCTTTCTTT.